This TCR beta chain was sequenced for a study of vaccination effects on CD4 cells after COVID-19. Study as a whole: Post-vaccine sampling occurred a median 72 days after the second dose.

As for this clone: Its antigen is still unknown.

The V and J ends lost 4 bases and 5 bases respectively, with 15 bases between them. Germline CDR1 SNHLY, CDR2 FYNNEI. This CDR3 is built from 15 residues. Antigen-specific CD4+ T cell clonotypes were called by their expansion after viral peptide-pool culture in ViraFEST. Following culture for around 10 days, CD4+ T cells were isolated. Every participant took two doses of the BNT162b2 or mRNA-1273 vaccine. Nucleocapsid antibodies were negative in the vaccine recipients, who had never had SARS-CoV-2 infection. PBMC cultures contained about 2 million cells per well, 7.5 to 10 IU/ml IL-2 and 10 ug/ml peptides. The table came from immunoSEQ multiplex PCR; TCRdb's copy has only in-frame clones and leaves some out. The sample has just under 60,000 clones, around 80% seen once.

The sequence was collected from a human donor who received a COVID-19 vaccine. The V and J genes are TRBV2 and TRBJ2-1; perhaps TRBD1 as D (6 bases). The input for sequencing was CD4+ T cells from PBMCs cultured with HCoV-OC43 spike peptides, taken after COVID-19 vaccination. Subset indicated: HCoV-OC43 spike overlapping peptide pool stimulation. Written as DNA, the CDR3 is TGTGCCAGCAGTGGGCAGGGGCTTCCTCACAATGAGCAGTTCTTC. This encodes CASSGQGLPHNEQFF.